This TCR beta chain came from a study of identical twins. With 5 bases clipped from V and 6 bases from J, the junction kept 9 bases outside the gene matches. CDR1 is SGHTA and CDR2 is FQGTGA in the germline V gene. CDR3 length equals 15 residues. One entry per CDR3 protein, called by TCRdb with MiXCR from the 5' RACE reads. The table has roughly 700,000 distinct CDR3 sequences, 8.6% seen once. These data were likewise used in another study, on yellow fever vaccine responses in identical twins.

Sequencing input: PBMCs. This chain connects TRBV7-3 to TRBJ2-3, with TRBD2 matching over 9 bases. The sequence was collected from a woman aged 18-29 years in good health. CDR3 coding DNA: TGTGCCAGCAGCCCGACTGGTAGCGGGGGTGATACGCAGTATTTT. Its translation: CASSPTGSGGDTQYF.